This entry is about one TCR beta chain. J lost 5 bases, V lost 5 bases, and 9 bases had no gene match. Germline assignment: CDR1 SGHTA and CDR2 FQGNSA. This CDR3 region has 14 residues. It was RNA transcripts that yielded the amplified TCR beta CDR3 regions. HTBI primers drove first-round RT-PCR of the TCR CDR3. TCRdb reprocessed the multiplex PCR reads with MiXCR, giving one entry per CDR3 protein. The sample shows 600,000 to 900,000 distinct CDR3 sequences, over 15% of them seen only once. This specimen comes from a study of T cells in Graves' hyperthyroidism and ophthalmopathy. Material: blood. This receptor was obtained from a man in his late teens or twenties with Graves' hyperthyroidism. The chain combines TRBV7-2 with TRBJ2-7, with 7 bases identical to TRBD2. DNA for the CDR3: TGTGCCAGCAGCCTCAACGGGGGGTCCCACGAGCAGTACTTC. Translation gives CASSLNGGSHEQYF.